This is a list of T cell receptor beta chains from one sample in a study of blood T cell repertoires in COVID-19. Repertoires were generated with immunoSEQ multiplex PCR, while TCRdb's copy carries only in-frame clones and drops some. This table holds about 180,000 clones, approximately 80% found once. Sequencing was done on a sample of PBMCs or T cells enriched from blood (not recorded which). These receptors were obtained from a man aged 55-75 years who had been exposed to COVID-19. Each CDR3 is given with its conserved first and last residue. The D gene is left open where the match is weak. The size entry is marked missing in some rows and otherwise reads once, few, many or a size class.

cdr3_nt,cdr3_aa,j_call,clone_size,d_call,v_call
TGTGCCAGCAGTTACGACCCCTCGAAACTAGCGGGGGTACGACTCTACGAGCAGTACTTC,CASSYDPSKLAGVRLYEQYF,TRBJ2-7,few,TRBD2,TRBV6-2/TRBV6-3
TGTGCCAGCGGACAGGGGAACTTTGCAACTAATGAAAAACTGTTTTTT,CASGQGNFATNEKLFF,TRBJ1-4,NA,TRBD1,TRBV7-8
TGTGCCAGCAGCCCTGACAGGGTAGCTAACTATGGCTACACCTTC,CASSPDRVANYGYTF,TRBJ1-2,NA,TRBD1,TRBV7-9
TGTGCCAGCTCACCCTTAATGGCCGGGGAGACCCAGTACTTC,CASSPLMAGETQYF,TRBJ2-5,NA,NA,TRBV18
TGTGCCAGCAGCTTATTATACAATGAGCAGTTCTTC,CASSLLYNEQFF,TRBJ2-1,medium-sized,NA,TRBV7-9
TGTGCCAGCAGCCGCACAGGGGGAGGCAATCAGCCCCAGCATTTT,CASSRTGGGNQPQHF,TRBJ1-5,NA,TRBD1,TRBV28
TGTGCCAGCAGCCGGGACAGGGGGACCGGGGAGCTGTTTTTT,CASSRDRGTGELFF,TRBJ2-2,NA,TRBD1,TRBV11-2
TGTGCCAGCACTATGGGGGGGACTGGGGCCAACGTCCTGACTTTC,CASTMGGTGANVLTF,TRBJ2-6,NA,TRBD2,TRBV2
TGCGCCAGCAGCTTGTCAGGACGGCGCGTGGTAGCGGGGAGGGACAATGAGCAGTTCTTC,CASSLSGRRVVAGRDNEQFF,TRBJ2-1,NA,TRBD2,TRBV5-1
TGTGCCAGCAGCCCATCAGGGGTTCGCAATGAGCAGTTCTTC,CASSPSGVRNEQFF,TRBJ2-1,NA,NA,TRBV7-2
TGTGCCAGCAGCTTGGGAGGGAGGGCCGAATCCGGGGAGCTGTTTTTT,CASSLGGRAESGELFF,TRBJ2-2,NA,TRBD2,TRBV7-3
TGTGCCAGCAGCCCGGTGAGGCTAGCGGGGCAGTATTTT,CASSPVRLAGQYF,TRBJ2-3,NA,TRBD2,TRBV7-2
TGTGCCAGCAGCCCTCGGGGGACCTACAATGAGCAGTTCTTC,CASSPRGTYNEQFF,TRBJ2-1,few,NA,TRBV7-8
TGCAGTGCTAGGCCCCTGGAGGGGGCTTTCTTT,CSARPLEGAFF,TRBJ1-1,few,NA,TRBV20-1
TGTGCCAGCTCAGCTAGCGGCCGTACCTACAATGAGCAGTTCTTC,CASSASGRTYNEQFF,TRBJ2-1,NA,TRBD2,TRBV18
TGTGCCAGCAGTGCGACTAGCGGGAGTACAGATACGCAGTATTTT,CASSATSGSTDTQYF,TRBJ2-3,NA,TRBD2,TRBV6-4
TGTGCCAGCACTAGTTCAACCTACGAGCAGTACTTC,CASTSSTYEQYF,TRBJ2-7,NA,NA,TRBV28
TGTGCCAGCAGAGACACCGGGACAGGGTCTAACACTGAAGCTTTCTTT,CASRDTGTGSNTEAFF,TRBJ1-1,NA,TRBD1,TRBV7-8
TGTGCCTGGGGAACCCCGGGACATCTTAGCAATCAGCCCCAGCATTTT,CAWGTPGHLSNQPQHF,TRBJ1-5,NA,NA,TRBV30
TGCGCCAGCAGCTTGGGGGGACAGCCTAGCACAGATACGCAGTATTTT,CASSLGGQPSTDTQYF,TRBJ2-3,once,TRBD1,TRBV5-1
TGTGCCAGCAGCCAACGCGGGACAGGGGGGAACTATGGCTACACCTTC,CASSQRGTGGNYGYTF,TRBJ1-2,NA,TRBD1,TRBV14
TGTGCCAGCAGCTTAGGGTGGGGCGCCAATGAGCAGTTCTTC,CASSLGWGANEQFF,TRBJ2-1,NA,NA,TRBV11-3
TGTGCCAGCAGTGAGACAGGGGGACACAATCAGCCCCAGCATTTT,CASSETGGHNQPQHF,TRBJ1-5,NA,TRBD1,TRBV6-4
TGTGCCAGTAGTGGACAGGGCCCAGATACGCAGTATTTT,CASSGQGPDTQYF,TRBJ2-3,NA,TRBD1,TRBV19
TGTGCCTGGACCAGGCCGACAGGGGGCGCATACGAGACCCAGTACTTC,CAWTRPTGGAYETQYF,TRBJ2-5,once,TRBD1,TRBV30
TGTGCCAGCAGTGTAGCGGTCAATGAGCAGTTCTTC,CASSVAVNEQFF,TRBJ2-1,medium-sized,NA,TRBV25-1
TGTGCCAGCAGTAGAGACGGGTCGAGCTCCTACAATGAGCAGTTCTTC,CASSRDGSSSYNEQFF,TRBJ2-1,NA,NA,TRBV2
TGTGCCAGCAGCCCCGTCGGGAATTCCTACGAGCAGTACTTC,CASSPVGNSYEQYF,TRBJ2-7,NA,NA,TRBV9
TGTGCCAGTGGGGCCAGCTCCTACAATGAGCAGTTCTTC,CASGASSYNEQFF,TRBJ2-1,NA,NA,TRBV7-2
TGTGCCAGCAGCTTGCCAAGCGGGAGGGCCGATTACGAGCAGTACTTC,CASSLPSGRADYEQYF,TRBJ2-7,NA,TRBD2,TRBV5-4
TGCAGCGGGGGACAGGGGGCGAACACCGGGGAGCTGTTTTTT,CSGGQGANTGELFF,TRBJ2-2,NA,TRBD1,TRBV29-1
TGTGCCAGCAGCTTGGTACAGGGTCAGGCTTTCTTT,CASSLVQGQAFF,TRBJ1-1,few,NA,TRBV5-6
TGTGCCAGTAGTCCAGCGGGAGGTATCTCAGATACGCAGTATTTT,CASSPAGGISDTQYF,TRBJ2-3,NA,TRBD2,TRBV19
TGCGCCAGCAGCTTGGCCGGTACGGGACAGGGAATCTACGAGCAGTACTTC,CASSLAGTGQGIYEQYF,TRBJ2-7,NA,TRBD1,TRBV5-1
TGTGCCAGTAGTACCGGGACAGGGGCTAATGAAAAACTGTTTTTT,CASSTGTGANEKLFF,TRBJ1-4,NA,TRBD1,TRBV19
TGTGCCAGCAGCCTCATAACGGCGGATTCACCCCTCCACTTT,CASSLITADSPLHF,TRBJ1-6,NA,NA,TRBV14
TGTGCCAGCAGTGAAAGGACTAGCGGGTACTACAATGAGCAGTTCTTC,CASSERTSGYYNEQFF,TRBJ2-1,once,TRBD2,TRBV6-1
TGCGCCAGCAGTGGGTATAGCGGGAGAACCTACGAGCAGTACTTC,CASSGYSGRTYEQYF,TRBJ2-7,NA,TRBD2,TRBV10-1
TGTGCCATCAGTAAGGGACAGGGGGCCGGTGGCTACACCTTC,CAISKGQGAGGYTF,TRBJ1-2,NA,TRBD1,TRBV10-3
TGTGCCAGCAGCCCGATCTTAGACAGGGGGCTAGCTTATGAGGAGACCCAGTACTTC,CASSPILDRGLAYEETQYF,TRBJ2-5,once,TRBD1,TRBV16
TGTGCCAGTAGTATAGATGTGGGCGGGAGGCCCTACAATGAGCAGTTCTTC,CASSIDVGGRPYNEQFF,TRBJ2-1,NA,TRBD2,TRBV19
TGTGCCAGCAGTAACGACATGAACACTGAAGCTTTCTTT,CASSNDMNTEAFF,TRBJ1-1,once,NA,TRBV25-1
TGTGCCAGTAGTAGGTTTGGGACTCGGGAGACCCAGTACTTC,CASSRFGTRETQYF,TRBJ2-5,NA,NA,TRBV19
TGTGCCAGCAGCCCGGCTGGTGGAGTTGGAGAGACCCAGTACTTC,CASSPAGGVGETQYF,TRBJ2-5,once,NA,TRBV7-6
TGTGCCAGCAGCTTAGATGGGGGGGGCCCCTACGAGCAGTACTTC,CASSLDGGGPYEQYF,TRBJ2-7,NA,NA,TRBV11-3
TGTGCCAGTAGTATTGAGGGACAGGGCACGGATGAGCAGTTCTTC,CASSIEGQGTDEQFF,TRBJ2-1,once,TRBD1,TRBV19
TGTGCCAGCAGAGAGCGGGGAGGTGGCGAAAAACTGTTTTTT,CASRERGGGEKLFF,TRBJ1-4,NA,NA,TRBV6-5
TGCAGTGGAGGACTCGGGGAGACCCAGTACTTC,CSGGLGETQYF,TRBJ2-5,NA,NA,TRBV20-1
TGTGCCAGCCGGACGGGGGTCCACGAGCAGTACTTC,CASRTGVHEQYF,TRBJ2-7,NA,NA,TRBV6-5
TGTGCCAGCAGCTTGGGTGGACAGGCCACGTCCTACGAGCAGTACTTC,CASSLGGQATSYEQYF,TRBJ2-7,NA,TRBD1,TRBV11-1
TGTGCCAGCAGTTACTCGTCAGGCGTCTCTGGAAACACCATATATTTT,CASSYSSGVSGNTIYF,TRBJ1-3,NA,NA,TRBV6-5
TGTGCCAGCAGTAGGACAGGGGACGGCTACACCTTC,CASSRTGDGYTF,TRBJ1-2,few,TRBD1,TRBV2
TGTGCCAGCAGTCCCCTTCTAGCGGGCAAAGCCAAAAACATTCAGTACTTC,CASSPLLAGKAKNIQYF,TRBJ2-4,NA,TRBD2,TRBV27
TGTGCCAGCAGTCAGCAGGGTCGGGGAAACACCATATATTTT,CASSQQGRGNTIYF,TRBJ1-3,NA,NA,TRBV5-8
TGCGCCAGCAGCCAGGTAACACAGGGGGCAACCTACAATGAGCAGTTCTTC,CASSQVTQGATYNEQFF,TRBJ2-1,NA,TRBD1,TRBV4-1
TGTGCCAGCAGCCAAGAGGGGGCTAGCGGAGGTGATACGCAGTATTTT,CASSQEGASGGDTQYF,TRBJ2-3,NA,NA,TRBV4-2
TGTGCCAGCAGAGGACTGCCTCGGGTCGAGCAGTACTTC,CASRGLPRVEQYF,TRBJ2-7,NA,NA,TRBV6-5
TGTGCTAGTGGTCCTGGACAGGCGAACACGCAAACTGAAGCTTTCTTT,CASGPGQANTQTEAFF,TRBJ1-1,NA,TRBD1,TRBV12-5
TGCGCCAGCGGCCGCGGTAGCGCACATACGCAGTATTTT,CASGRGSAHTQYF,TRBJ2-3,few,NA,TRBV10-2